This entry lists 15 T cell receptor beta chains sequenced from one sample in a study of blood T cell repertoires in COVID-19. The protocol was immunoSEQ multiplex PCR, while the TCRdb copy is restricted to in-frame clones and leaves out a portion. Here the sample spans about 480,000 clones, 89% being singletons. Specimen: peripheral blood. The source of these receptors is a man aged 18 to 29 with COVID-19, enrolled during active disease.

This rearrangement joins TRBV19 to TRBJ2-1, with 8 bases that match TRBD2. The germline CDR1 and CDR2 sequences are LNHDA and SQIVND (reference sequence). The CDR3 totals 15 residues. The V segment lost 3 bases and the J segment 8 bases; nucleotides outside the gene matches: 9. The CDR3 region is CASSIWTSSGDEQFF. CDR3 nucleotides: TGTGCCAGTAGTATTTGGACTAGCTCGGGGGATGAGCAGTTCTTC.

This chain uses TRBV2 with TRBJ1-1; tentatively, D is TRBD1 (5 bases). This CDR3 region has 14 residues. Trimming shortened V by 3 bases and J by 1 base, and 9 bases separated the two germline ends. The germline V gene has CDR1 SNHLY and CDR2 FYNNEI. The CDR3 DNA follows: TGTGCCAGCAGTGATGCTACAGGGAACACTGAAGCTTTCTTT. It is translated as CASSDATGNTEAFF.

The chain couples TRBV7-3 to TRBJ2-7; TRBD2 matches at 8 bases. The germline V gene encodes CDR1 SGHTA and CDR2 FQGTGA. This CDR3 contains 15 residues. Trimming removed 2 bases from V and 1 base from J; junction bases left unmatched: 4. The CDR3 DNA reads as TGTGCCAGCAGCTTAGGTAGCGGGATTTCCTACGAGCAGTACTTC. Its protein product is CASSLGSGISYEQYF.

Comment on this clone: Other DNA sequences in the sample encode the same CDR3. The CDR3, as DNA: TGTGCCAGCAGGACAGGGTGGAGCGGGGAGCTGTTTTTT. This encodes CASRTGWSGELFF. The chain links TRBV2 to TRBJ2-2; 7 bases fit TRBD1. CDR3 length: 13 residues. V shed 6 bases and J 7 bases; nucleotides not matched to a gene: 5. Germline V gives CDR1 SNHLY, CDR2 FYNNEI.

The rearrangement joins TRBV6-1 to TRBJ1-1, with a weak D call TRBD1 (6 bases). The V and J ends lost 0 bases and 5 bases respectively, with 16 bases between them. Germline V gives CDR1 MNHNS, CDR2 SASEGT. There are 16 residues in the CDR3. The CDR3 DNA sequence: TGTGCCAGCAGTGAAGCGATCCGGCAGGGGCATACTGAAGCTTTCTTT. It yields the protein CASSEAIRQGHTEAFF.

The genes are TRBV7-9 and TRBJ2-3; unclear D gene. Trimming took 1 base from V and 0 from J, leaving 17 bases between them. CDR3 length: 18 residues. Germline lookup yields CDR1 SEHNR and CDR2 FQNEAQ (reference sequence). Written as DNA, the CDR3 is TGTGCCAGCAGCTTAGTATCTGGCTCTAGATGGAGCACAGATACGCAGTATTTT. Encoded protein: CASSLVSGSRWSTDTQYF.

The CDR3 region is CASSFGGEQYF. CDR3 nucleotide sequence: TGTGCCAGCAGTTTTGGGGGGGAGCAGTACTTC. This chain connects TRBV27 to TRBJ2-7, with a weak D call TRBD2 (6 bases). Trimming took off 3 bases at V and 7 bases at J, with 7 bases between the two ends. This CDR3 contains 11 residues. Per the germline V gene, CDR1 is MNHEY and CDR2 is SMNVEV (reference sequence).

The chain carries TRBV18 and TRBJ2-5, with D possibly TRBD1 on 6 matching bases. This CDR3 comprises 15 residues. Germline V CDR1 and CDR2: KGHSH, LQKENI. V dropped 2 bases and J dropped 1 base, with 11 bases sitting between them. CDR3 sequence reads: CASSPGQGPQETQYF. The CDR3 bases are TGTGCCAGCTCACCAGGGCAGGGGCCCCAAGAGACCCAGTACTTC. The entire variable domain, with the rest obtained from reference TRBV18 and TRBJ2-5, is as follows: NAGVMQNPRHLVRRRGQEARLRCSPMKGHSHVYWYRQLPEEGLKFMVYLQKENIIDESGMPKERFSAEFPKEGPSILRIQQVVRGDSAAYFCASSPGQGPQETQYFGPGTRLLVL.

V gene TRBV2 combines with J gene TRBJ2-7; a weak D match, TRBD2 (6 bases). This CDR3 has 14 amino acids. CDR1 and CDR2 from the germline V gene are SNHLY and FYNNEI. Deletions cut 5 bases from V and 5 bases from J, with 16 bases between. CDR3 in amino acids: CASSRAGTGDEQYF. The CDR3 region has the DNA TGTGCCAGCAGTAGGGCCGGGACGGGGGACGAGCAGTACTTC.

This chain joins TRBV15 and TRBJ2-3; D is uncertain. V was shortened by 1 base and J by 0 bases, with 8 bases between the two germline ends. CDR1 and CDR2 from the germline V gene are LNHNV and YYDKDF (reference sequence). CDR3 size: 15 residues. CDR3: CATSRAGSSTDTQYF. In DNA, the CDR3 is TGTGCCACCAGCAGAGCAGGCAGTAGCACAGATACGCAGTATTTT.

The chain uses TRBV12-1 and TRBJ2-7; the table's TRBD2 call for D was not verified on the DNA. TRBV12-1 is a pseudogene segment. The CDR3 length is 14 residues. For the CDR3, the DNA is TGTGCCAGCAGCTTTTTCAAGCTCCAGCGCGAGCAGTACTTC. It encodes CASSFFKLQREQYF.

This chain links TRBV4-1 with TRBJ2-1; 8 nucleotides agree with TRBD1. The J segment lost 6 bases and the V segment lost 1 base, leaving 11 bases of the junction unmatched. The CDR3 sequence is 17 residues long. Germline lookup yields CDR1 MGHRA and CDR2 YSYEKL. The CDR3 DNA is TGCGCCAGCAGCCAAGGTCCAGGGGGCCAATTAGTCAATGAGCAGTTCTTC. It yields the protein CASSQGPGGQLVNEQFF.

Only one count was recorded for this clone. CDR3 region: CAISELPGTSDLGEQYF. The CDR3 coding sequence is TGTGCCATCAGCGAGCTACCCGGGACTAGCGATTTAGGCGAGCAGTACTTC. The chain is built from TRBV10-3 and TRBJ2-7; 10 bases agree with TRBD2. Germline loops: CDR1 ENHRY, CDR2 SYGVKD. The CDR3 sequence is 17 residues long. The J segment lost 6 bases and the V segment lost 6 bases, leaving 17 bases of the junction unmatched.

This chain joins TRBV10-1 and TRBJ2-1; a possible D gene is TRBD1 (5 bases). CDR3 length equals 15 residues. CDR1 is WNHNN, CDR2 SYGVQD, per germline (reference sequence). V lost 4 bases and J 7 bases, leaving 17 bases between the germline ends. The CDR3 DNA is TGCGCCAGCAGTGCCCCCAGGGCTTTCTTTAATGAGCAGTTCTTC. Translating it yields CASSAPRAFFNEQFF.

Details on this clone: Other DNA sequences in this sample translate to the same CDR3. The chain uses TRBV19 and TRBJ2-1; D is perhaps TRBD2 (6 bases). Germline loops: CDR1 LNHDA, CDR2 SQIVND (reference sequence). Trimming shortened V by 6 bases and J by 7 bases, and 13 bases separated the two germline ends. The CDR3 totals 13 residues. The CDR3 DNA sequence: TGTGCCAGTAGCGGGGGACGGAGAAATGAGCAGTTCTTC. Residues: CASSGGRRNEQFF.